The 24 T cell receptor beta chains below come from one sample, sequenced in a study of control samples from healthy donors and cancer patients. Assay used: immunoSEQ multiplex PCR; TCRdb lists only in-frame clones, some missing. Here the sample spans 90,000 to 100,000 clones, roughly 83% being singletons. Specimen: blood. The receptors were gathered from a woman in her 30s in good health.

Only one count was recorded for this clone. The chain joins TRBV20-1 to TRBJ2-7, with 8 bases identical to TRBD2. Germline V gives CDR1 DFQATT, CDR2 SNEGSKA (reference sequence). V trimming: 3 bases; J trimming: 0 bases; junction bases outside the gene matches: 4. The CDR3 has 14 amino acids. The CDR3 DNA reads TGCAGTGCTAGTGGGACTAGAAGCTCCTACGAGCAGTACTTC. Translating gives CSASGTRSSYEQYF.

V gene TRBV5-1 combines with J gene TRBJ1-2; D not resolved. CDR1 and CDR2 from the germline V gene are SGHRS and YFSETQ. This CDR3 contains 12 residues. The ends were cut back, 0 bases at V and 7 bases at J, with 7 bases in the middle. Here the CDR3 reads CASSLERGGYTF. CDR3 sequence (DNA): TGCGCCAGCAGCTTGGAGCGGGGTGGCTACACCTTC.

The count of this clone is one. V and J are TRBV7-6 and TRBJ2-1; 10 positions match TRBD1. V dropped 4 bases and J dropped 9; count of bases not matched to a gene: 12. The length of the CDR3 is 16 residues. In germline, CDR1 is SGHVS, CDR2 FNYEAQ. DNA for the CDR3: TGTGCCAGCAGCTCCCCCCAGACAGGGGGCTTAGGTGAGCAGTTCTTC. As protein: CASSSPQTGGLGEQFF.

The chain carries TRBV14 and TRBJ1-1; D is unresolved. Germline V gene sequence: CDR1 SGHDN, CDR2 FVKESK. CDR3 size: 14 residues. V shed 0 bases and J shed 4 bases, with 9 bases lying between them. The CDR3 loop reads CASSQDLPGTEAFF. CDR3 nucleotide sequence: TGTGCCAGCAGCCAAGATCTCCCTGGCACTGAAGCTTTCTTT.

This clone was detected only once. CDR3 bases: TGTGCCAGTAGTATTGCAGGGACCGAAGGGTATGGCTACACCTTC. Protein sequence: CASSIAGTEGYGYTF. The chain is built from TRBV19 and TRBJ1-2, with D tentatively TRBD1 (5 bases). CDR3 length equals 15 residues. CDR1 is LNHDA, CDR2 SQIVND, per germline (reference sequence). The V end lost 3 bases, the J end lost 5 bases, and 16 bases lay between the germline ends. The variable domain in full, completed from reference TRBV19 and TRBJ1-2, reads DGGITQSPKYLFRKEGQNVTLSCEQNLNHDAMYWYRQDPGQGLRLIYYSQIVNDFQKGDIAEGYSVSREKKESFPLTVTSAQKNPTAFYLCASSIAGTEGYGYTFGSGTRLTVV.

This clone was counted once. The CDR3 spells CASKESRQPQHF. CDR3 nucleotide sequence: TGTGCCAGCAAGGAGAGTCGCCAGCCCCAGCATTTT. The chain has TRBV6-4 and TRBJ1-5, with D hard to call. Deletions cut 7 bases from V and 7 bases from J, with 11 bases between. CDR1 is MRHNA, CDR2 SNTAGT, per germline. The CDR3 loop spans 12 amino acids.

The gene calls are TRBV7-8 and TRBJ1-6; weak D call: TRBD1 (6 bases). Trimming removed 5 bases from V and 13 bases from J, with 21 bases in between. This CDR3 is built from 15 residues. CDR1 is SGHVS and CDR2 is FQNEAQ in the germline V gene. In nucleotides, the CDR3 is TGTGCCAGCAGCCCAGTAGGGGGGGTGAGCAGGCCCCTCCACTTT. Protein product: CASSPVGGVSRPLHF.

V usage is TRBV7-6 and J usage is TRBJ1-6; 10 bases agree with TRBD1. CDR1 and CDR2 from the germline V gene are SGHVS and FNYEAQ. Trimming cost V 1 base and J 7 bases; bases outside gene matches: 1. The CDR3 runs 15 residues. The DNA for the CDR3 is TGTGCCAGCAGCTTAGAGGGACAGGGGAATTCACCCCTCCACTTT. It encodes CASSLEGQGNSPLHF.

The chain's CDR3 is CASTDVGSPLHF. For the CDR3, the DNA is TGTGCCAGCACCGACGTAGGATCACCCCTCCACTTT. J is TRBJ1-6 and V is TRBV12-3 or TRBV12-4; the D is unclear. Trimming left V 7 bases short and J 10 bases short, with 11 bases between. CDR3 length: 12 amino acids.

The gene calls are TRBV7-2 and TRBJ1-1; D not resolved. From germline, CDR1 is SGHTA and CDR2 FQGNSA. The CDR3 loop spans 13 amino acids. Trimming took 1 base from V and 5 from J, leaving 8 bases between them. The CDR3 DNA reads as TGTGCCAGCAGCTTAGAGGTACGGACTGAAGCTTTCTTT. This encodes CASSLEVRTEAFF.

The CDR3 spells CASSVGQSYGYTF. Here the CDR3 DNA reads TGTGCCAGCAGTGTGGGACAGTCCTATGGCTACACCTTC. The chain joins TRBV2 to TRBJ1-2; 7 nucleotides align to TRBD1. The J segment lost 4 bases and the V segment lost 4 bases, leaving 3 bases of the junction unmatched. Germline V lookup: CDR1 SNHLY, CDR2 FYNNEI. This CDR3 has 13 residues.

This chain joins TRBV15 and TRBJ1-1; D may be TRBD1 (5 bases). V was trimmed by 0 bases and J by 3 bases, leaving 8 bases between them. This CDR3 is 14 amino acids long. Germline CDR1 LNHNV, CDR2 YYDKDF (reference sequence). The CDR3 region is CATSREVGDTEAFF. CDR3 coding DNA: TGTGCCACCAGCAGAGAAGTAGGGGACACTGAAGCTTTCTTT.

The chain has TRBV5-4 and TRBJ1-2, with 7 bases that match TRBD1. CDR3 length: 16 amino acids. The trim removed 4 bases at V and 0 bases at J, leaving 9 bases unmatched. Germline V gene sequence: CDR1 SGHNT, CDR2 YYREEE (reference sequence). This chain's CDR3 is CASSQGQTWANYGYTF. CDR3 DNA sequence: TGTGCCAGCAGCCAGGGACAGACTTGGGCTAACTATGGCTACACCTTC.

This clone was detected only a few times. The chain is built from TRBV7-2 and TRBJ1-2, with 7 bases identical to TRBD1. This CDR3 has 14 amino acids. CDR1 and CDR2 from the germline V gene are SGHTA and FQGNSA. Trimming at V came to 4 bases and at J to 2 bases, leaving 4 bases not matched to a gene. CDR3 nucleotides: TGTGCCAGCAGCTGGACAGGAAAAAACTATGGCTACACCTTC. The encoded protein is CASSWTGKNYGYTF. Using reference TRBV7-2 and TRBJ1-2 for the parts outside the CDR3, the full variable domain is GAGVSQSPSNKVTEKGKDVELRCDPISGHTALYWYRQSLGQGLEFLIYFQGNSAPDKSGLPSDRFSAERTGGSVSTLTIQRTQQEDSAVYLCASSWTGKNYGYTFGSGTRLTVV.

This clone was seen a few times. V usage is TRBV5-1 and J usage is TRBJ1-4; no reliable D call. V shed 0 bases and J shed 2 bases, with 8 bases lying between them. From germline, CDR1 is SGHRS and CDR2 YFSETQ. The CDR3 spans 15 residues. The CDR3 DNA reads TGCGCCAGCAGCTTGGCTGGTCCGACTAATGAAAAACTGTTTTTT. It is translated as CASSLAGPTNEKLFF.

The chain has TRBV7-8 and TRBJ1-6; D gene unclear. The V gene's germline CDR1 is SGHVS and CDR2 FQNEAQ. Between the trimmed V and J ends, which lost 5 bases and 4 bases, there was a span of 18 bases. The CDR3 extends over 17 amino acids. CDR3 in amino acids: CASSLFRDFTYNSPLHF. Here the CDR3 DNA reads TGTGCCAGCAGCCTATTCCGCGATTTCACTTATAATTCACCCCTCCACTTT.

Only a few counts were recorded for this clone. The gene calls are TRBV30 and TRBJ1-2; the D gene is possibly TRBD1 (5 bases). The CDR3 covers 12 residues. Trimming removed 0 bases from V and 7 bases from J, with 9 bases in between. CDR1 and CDR2 from the germline V gene are GTSNPN and SVGIG (reference sequence). CDR3 in amino acids: CAWSVSGTGYTF. CDR3 sequence (DNA): TGTGCCTGGAGTGTGTCGGGGACTGGCTACACCTTC.

In the case of this clone: The identical CDR3 is also encoded by other nucleotide sequences in the sample. V is TRBV7-2 and J is TRBJ1-1; D is uncertain. The ends were cut back, 1 base at V and 1 base at J, with 4 bases in the middle. The CDR3 is 13 residues long. Germline assignment: CDR1 SGHTA and CDR2 FQGNSA. The CDR3 DNA reads as TGTGCCAGCAGCTTAGGAAGGAACACTGAAGCTTTCTTT. This encodes CASSLGRNTEAFF.

The gene calls are TRBV9 and TRBJ2-7; possibly TRBD2 for D (5 bases). Germline V CDR1 and CDR2: SGDLS, YYNGEE. The V gene lost 3 bases and the J gene lost 4 bases, with 5 bases spanning the gap. This CDR3 comprises 11 residues. The CDR3 sequence is CASSAGYEQYF. The DNA of the CDR3 is TGTGCCAGCAGCGCGGGATACGAGCAGTACTTC.

The J gene is TRBJ2-5, the V gene TRBV3-1 (or the pseudogene TRBV3-2); weak D call: TRBD1 (5 bases). The V and J ends lost 4 bases and 5 bases respectively, with 17 bases between them. This CDR3 region has 15 residues. Germline CDR1 LGHDT, CDR2 YNNKEL (reference sequence). CDR3: CASSLDSFAGETQYF. CDR3 nucleotide sequence: TGTGCCAGCAGCCTCGACAGCTTCGCCGGGGAGACCCAGTACTTC.

This chain uses TRBV3-1 (or the pseudogene TRBV3-2) with TRBJ2-3, with 9 positions matching TRBD2. V lost 6 bases, J lost 4 bases, and 2 bases stayed unmatched. Germline V gene sequence: CDR1 LGHDT, CDR2 YNNKEL (reference sequence). This CDR3 spans 13 amino acids. The DNA of the CDR3 is TGTGCCAGCAGACGCGGGGGGGCAGATACGCAGTATTTT. Its translation: CASRRGGADTQYF.

The chain uses TRBV29-1 and TRBJ1-2, with a tentative D call TRBD1 (5 bases). V was trimmed by 5 bases and J by 8 bases, leaving 18 bases between them. The V gene's germline CDR1 is SQVTM and CDR2 ANQGSEA. The CDR3 runs to 13 residues. The CDR3 sequence is CSVSKVPEGGYTF. The CDR3 nucleotides are TGCAGCGTTTCGAAGGTCCCCGAGGGGGGCTACACCTTC.

The rearrangement uses TRBV20-1 and TRBJ1-2, with 10 nucleotides matching TRBD1. This CDR3 is built from 15 residues. The V gene's germline CDR1 is DFQATT and CDR2 SNEGSKA (reference sequence). V lost 3 bases and J lost 4; bases outside the gene matches: 8. CDR3 DNA sequence: TGCAGTGCTAGTTATAGGACAGGGGGGTTCTATGGCTACACCTTC. It specifies CSASYRTGGFYGYTF.

J is TRBJ2-1 and V is TRBV7-2, with D maybe TRBD2 (6 bases). Trimming pared 3 bases from V and 6 bases from J, leaving 9 bases between. The CDR3 is 13 amino acids. Germline loops: CDR1 SGHTA, CDR2 FQGNSA. CDR3 protein: CASSFAGGNEQFF. In DNA form, the CDR3 reads TGTGCCAGCAGCTTTGCCGGGGGCAATGAGCAGTTCTTC.